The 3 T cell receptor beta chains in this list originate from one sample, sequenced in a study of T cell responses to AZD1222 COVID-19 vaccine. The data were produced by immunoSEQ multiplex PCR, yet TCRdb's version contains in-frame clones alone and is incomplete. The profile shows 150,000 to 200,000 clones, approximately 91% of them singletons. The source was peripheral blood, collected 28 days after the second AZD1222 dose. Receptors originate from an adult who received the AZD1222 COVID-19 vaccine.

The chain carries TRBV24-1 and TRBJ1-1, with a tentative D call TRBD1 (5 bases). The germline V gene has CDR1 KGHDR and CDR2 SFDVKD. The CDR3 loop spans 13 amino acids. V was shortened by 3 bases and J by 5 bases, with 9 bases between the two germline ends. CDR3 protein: CATSDGGATEAFF. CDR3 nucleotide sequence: TGTGCCACCAGTGATGGCGGGGCAACTGAAGCTTTCTTT.

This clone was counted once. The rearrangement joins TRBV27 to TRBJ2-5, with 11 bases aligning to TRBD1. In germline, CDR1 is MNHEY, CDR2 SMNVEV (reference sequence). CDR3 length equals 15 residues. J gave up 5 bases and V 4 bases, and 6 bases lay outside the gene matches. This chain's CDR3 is CASSWGTGGRETQYF. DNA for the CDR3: TGTGCCAGCAGTTGGGGGACAGGGGGAAGGGAGACCCAGTACTTC.

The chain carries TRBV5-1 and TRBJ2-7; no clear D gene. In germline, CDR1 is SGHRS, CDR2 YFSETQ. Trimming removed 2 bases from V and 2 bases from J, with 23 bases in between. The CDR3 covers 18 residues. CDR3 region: CASSFSLRRESEPYEQYF. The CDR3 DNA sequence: TGCGCCAGCAGCTTTTCTCTCAGAAGAGAGAGTGAGCCCTACGAGCAGTACTTC.